The sequence of this TCR beta chain was determined in a study of cytomegalovirus exposure and HLA in healthy donors (dated by TCRdb to 2016 to 2017). The study in broad terms: An earlier analysis of fewer than 750 of the donors reported about 260 Gb of sequence data and around 120 million unique TCR beta sequences obtained from roughly 180 million T cells. An early release covering 550 to 700 HLA-typed donors comprised 250 to 350 gigabases of sequencing data and some 79 million unique TCR sequences. Among the roughly 380 genotyped donors, approximately 77% belonged to the genetic ancestry cluster associated with self-reported Caucasian donors. The study aimed to test whether cataloging public T cell receptors could reveal signatures of past pathogen exposure. The study used immunosequencing to profile the T cell repertoires of 666 subjects and linked those repertoires to cytomegalovirus serostatus. Besides the first cohort of some 670 subjects, a separate validation cohort made up of some 110 different subjects was used. The study combined high-throughput TCR immunosequencing, statistical association of individual TCRs with disease status, and machine learning to predict cytomegalovirus infection status. In a later analysis, previously published TCR beta repertoires from several hundred donors were re-analyzed and high-resolution HLA genotyping was added so that TCR occurrence patterns could be studied. Rather than drawing on any new phenotypic data, the later analysis identified candidate immune exposures from TCR beta sequences and the way those sequences occurred across donors. An earlier analysis of around 580 of the donors used high-throughput TCR beta sequencing to judge whether each TCR beta V gene segment behaved as functional or pseudogenic. Donor age, sex, ethnicity and CMV serostatus were compiled alongside the repertoire data. A later genetic analysis took genome-wide SNP genotypes for about 55% of the roughly 700 donors and used that subset as a discovery cohort. Every repertoire in the discovery cohort had been generated on one and the same sequencing platform. HLA typing covered class I and class II loci at four-digit resolution. The number of typed donors differed by locus: about 620-630 for A, B, C, DRB1 and DQB1; 522 for DQA1; 606 for DPA1; and about 470 for DPB1. Four to six DR-DQ haplotypes were handled as single units for association and clustering, since linkage in the cohort was strong. On average, roughly 240,000 unique TCR beta nucleotide sequences were sequenced per donor among 398 genotyped donors of the cohort, with roughly 19% of those sequences being non-productive. The investigation overall reported the following: In both the original and validation cohorts, the classifier was reported to diagnose cytomegalovirus status with high specificity and sensitivity. The study gave a list of about 160 TCR beta chains associated with cytomegalovirus. According to a later genetic analysis, donors in an Asian-associated ancestry cluster had fewer N-insertions in productive TCRs than the approximately 650-donor mean. The 87-base-pair reads could not distinguish some IMGT-functional V segments, including TRBV6-2 and TRBV6-3, so those segments were excluded. According to a later analysis, TCR association rates differed among HLA loci, with DRB1 alleles showing the most associated TCRs and HLA-C alleles showing the fewest. Most TCR sequences were seen in very few donors, while some public TCRs were found in many individuals. The authors suggested that the approach could potentially be extended to other disease states and immunological phenotypes. An earlier analysis of approximately 540 of the donors showed that most TCR beta V segments appeared in productive rearrangements either about 87% or about 30% of the time, which broadly matched IMGT annotations. A group of highly shared sequence variants was considered likely to be a technical artifact of the sequencing pipeline. A further reported finding was that TCR beta sequences accurately predicted the HLA-A and HLA-B alleles for most subjects in the first cohort. Assigning TCR associations to individual alleles was difficult when HLA alleles, especially DR and DQ, strongly co-occurred. Linkage disequilibrium might explain the correlated functional status among segregating V segments, but an unknown experimental factor could not be ruled out. The earlier analysis of about 600 of the donors excluded some 15 rarely observed V segments, including chromosome 9 orphons, because counts were too low. Most CMV-associated TCR beta chains appeared to be HLA-restricted in a later analysis, and the HLA associations seemed to be driven largely by CMV exposure. A later analysis reported that several top co-occurrence clusters appeared linked to parvovirus B19, influenza, CMV and Epstein-Barr virus. Because HLA typing was unavailable for some donors at each locus, only the typed subset was used in association tests. A few of the identified cytomegalovirus-associated TCR beta chains were confirmed in vitro to be specific for cytomegalovirus antigens. In a later analysis, HLA-associated TCR beta chains were found to be more clonally expanded and to have lower generation probabilities than equally common non-associated chains. The only immune exposure information available for the cohort was CMV serostatus. Only TCR beta chains were sequenced in this cohort, and the absence of alpha or paired-chain data limited detectable features. Sequencing depth was assumed to be roughly uniform across donors in the presence/absence analyses, though that assumption may not hold. In a later genetic analysis, a missense DCLRE1C variant was associated with V-gene and J-gene trimming of TCR beta chains, and the association was replicated in an independent cohort. In a later analysis, about 16,000 TCR beta sequences were associated with specific HLA alleles at a false discovery rate of 0.05.

In total, approximately 610 healthy bone marrow donors made up the cohort. Cohort members were all nominally healthy when sampled, although unrecorded immune exposures were likely present. The donor was CMV seropositive and belonged to the group of 270 or so seropositive cohort members. A peripheral blood sample was provided by each donor, and peripheral blood mononuclear cells were used for TCR beta sequencing. Genomic DNA extraction from the blood cell samples was performed with the Qiagen DNeasy Blood Extraction Kit. Comments on this clone: The target of this receptor is not known. No quality values exist for individual bases; no much larger clone is one base distant.

The CDR3 covers 16 residues, taking in both the cysteine and the phenylalanine. The sequence is cut down to CDR3 DNA, 48 bases in frame from base 1. The germline V and J ends show losses of 0 bases and 5 bases respectively, and no gene match explains 8 bases of the junction. Reading the germline V gene (reference sequence) gives CDR1 SGHNT and CDR2 YYREEE. The protocol used for the library was the immunoSEQ multiplex PCR assay. The multiplex PCR relied on a mix of 60 forward primers for TCR Vbeta segments and 13 reverse primers for TCR Jbeta segments. Amplification of the CDR3 region of rearranged TCR beta genes was performed with a multiplex PCR assay on genomic DNA. On the Illumina HiSeq System, the amplified TCR beta libraries were sequenced as 87-base-pair reads. For the original study's pipeline: A later analysis tallied about 77 million unique TCR beta chains across the 650 to 750 repertoires, and 10 million to 11 million of those chains were shared by two or more donors. A nearest-neighbor algorithm error-corrected the raw reads and collapsed the reads into unique sequences, merging closely related sequences to remove PCR and sequencing errors. To assign V, D and J gene segments, CDR3 sequences were aligned to IMGT reference sequences. Each retained sequence needed at least a six-nucleotide match to both a V gene segment and a J gene segment. Rearrangements were called productive when the CDR3 lacked stop codons and stayed in frame with V and J; all others were non-productive. Following IMGT convention, CDR3 was defined as the stretch from the second conserved V-encoded cysteine up to the conserved J-encoded phenylalanine. In an earlier analysis of 587 of the donors, sequences lacking an unambiguous match to a single V gene segment were excluded. An earlier analysis of 587 of the donors classified V segments as functional when productive rearrangements were above 56.7% and as segregating when the standard deviation between donors was above 5%. A statistical classification framework was developed to diagnose cytomegalovirus status using the catalog of TCR beta chain sequences. A later analysis assigned V and J genes by comparing TCR nucleotide sequences with IMGT/GENE-DB human TR gene sequences. Using the TCRdist pipeline, a later analysis assigned CDR3 sequences along with most-parsimonious VDJ recombination scenarios. In a later analysis, every TCR beta chain was defined by the combination of its CDR3 amino acid sequence and its V-gene family, and reads without a unique V-gene family were dropped. A later analysis removed 450 to 600 highly shared, low-generation-probability nucleotide sequences to deal with suspected cross-contamination and a sequencing artifact. In a later analysis, a clonal expansion index for each public chain was calculated from normalized within-repertoire ranks of inferred template counts. In a later analysis, generation probabilities were computed using a VDJ recombination model fitted to out-of-frame rearrangements, and the results were checked against IGoR. Hypergeometric tests were used in a later analysis to score TCR-TCR, TCR-HLA and TCR-CMV co-occurrence, with a repertoire-size bias correction applied to the TCR pairs. False discovery rates were estimated in a later analysis by permuting HLA or CMV assignments 20 times. In a later analysis, co-occurring TCRs were grouped using DBSCAN, with TCRdist sequence similarity added in when clustering inside HLA-allele-positive subsets. Repertoires with fewer than 30,000 or more than 120,000 public chains were left out of co-occurrence clustering, as were four to six repertoires with anomalous nucleotide sharing. The clones in this table, taken by TCRdb from immuneACCESS, are in-frame only. Not every clone is retained; where verified, under half of the shortfall comes from an unresolved V gene, and the cause of the rest is unknown. Clonal size and the V and J genes are those of that table, whereas D and trimming came from the DNA. This sample holds 150,000 to 200,000 clones; roughly 85% were observed only once. Approximately 4% of the sample rests with the top ten.

Sequencing used PBMCs. The source is a woman aged 25 to 39 in good health and CMV-seropositive. This sequence uses TRBV5-4 and TRBJ1-1; TRBD1 fits 9 bases in the junction. DNA sequence: TGTGCCAGCAGCTTGGACAGGGGGCAAATTCGGACTGAAGCTTTCTTT. Translated, it reads CASSLDRGQIRTEAFF. Extended through the reference TRBV5-4 and TRBJ1-1 proteins, this CDR3 yields the full variable domain: ETGVTQSPTHLIKTRGQQVTLRCSSQSGHNTVSWYQQALGQGPQFIFQYYREEENGRGNFPPRFSGLQFPNYSSELNVNALELDDSALYLCASSLDRGQIRTEAFFGQGTRLTVV.